This T cell receptor (beta chain) appears in the sequencing data of a study of yellow fever vaccine responses in identical twins. About this clonotype: The antigen is unknown.

V lost 10 bases and J lost 4, with 2 bases in between. Looked up from germline, CDR1 is LNHDA and CDR2 is SQIVND (reference sequence). The CDR3 has 9 residues. Regarding the study as a whole: Convergence reportedly seemed to mark part of the twins' vaccine T cell response, with personalization marking the rest.

Each CDR3 protein gets one entry after TCRdb re-called the RT-PCR reads with MiXCR. Here the sample spans approximately 32,000 distinct CDR3 sequences, approximately 54% being singletons. The sequence was collected from a woman under 30 who received the yellow fever vaccine. J is TRBJ1-5 and V is TRBV19; D is ambiguous. Sequencing used T cells from blood (PBMCs), unsorted or a sorted subset (not recorded which), obtained before or after yellow fever vaccination (not recorded which). In nucleotides, the CDR3 is TGTGCCATTAATCAGCCCCAGCATTTT. Encoded protein: CAINQPQHF. The complete variable domain, with remaining parts taken from reference TRBV19 and TRBJ1-5, reads DGGITQSPKYLFRKEGQNVTLSCEQNLNHDAMYWYRQDPGQGLRLIYYSQIVNDFQKGDIAEGYSVSREKKESFPLTVTSAQKNPTAFYLCAINQPQHFGDGTRLSIL.